The TCR beta chain under discussion was sequenced for a study of cytomegalovirus exposure and HLA in healthy donors. V was shortened by 3 bases and J by 0 bases, with 9 bases between the two germline ends. The CDR3 spans 14 residues. The germline V gene encodes CDR1 LNHDA and CDR2 SQIVND (reference sequence). The study ran its PCR with 60 Vbeta and 13 Jbeta primers. TCRdb's copy holds only in-frame clones and misses some; the assay was immunoSEQ multiplex PCR. The sample has fewer than 200,000 clones, roughly 68% seen once; the top ten hold 1.8%. General observations from the study: Among TCR beta chains, those listed as cytomegalovirus-associated numbered some 170. A later analysis by the authors found several of the most significant clusters apparently linked to common viral pathogens. Some V segments, including TRBV6-2 and TRBV6-3, were excluded as indistinguishable. Across donors, presence/absence analyses took sequencing depth to be roughly uniform.

As regards this clone: Its specificity is not known.

The specimen sequenced was PBMCs. The chain couples TRBV19 to TRBJ2-7; tentative D call: TRBD1 (5 bases). This receptor was identified in a woman in her 30s in good health and CMV-seronegative. The CDR3 DNA reads TGTGCCAGTAGTATGGCGACAGACTCCTACGAGCAGTACTTC. Its protein is CASSMATDSYEQYF.